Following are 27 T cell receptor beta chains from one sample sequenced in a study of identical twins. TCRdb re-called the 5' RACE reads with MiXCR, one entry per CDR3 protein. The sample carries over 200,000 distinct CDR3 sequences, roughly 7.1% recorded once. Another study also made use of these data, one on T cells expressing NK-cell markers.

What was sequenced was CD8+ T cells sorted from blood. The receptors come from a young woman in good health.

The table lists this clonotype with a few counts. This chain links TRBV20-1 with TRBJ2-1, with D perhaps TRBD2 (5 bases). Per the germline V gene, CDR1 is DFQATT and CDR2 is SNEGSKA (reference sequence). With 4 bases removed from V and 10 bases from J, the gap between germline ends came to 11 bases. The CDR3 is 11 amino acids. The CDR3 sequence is CSATTGGEQFF. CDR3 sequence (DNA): TGCAGTGCTACCACTGGCGGGGAGCAGTTCTTC.

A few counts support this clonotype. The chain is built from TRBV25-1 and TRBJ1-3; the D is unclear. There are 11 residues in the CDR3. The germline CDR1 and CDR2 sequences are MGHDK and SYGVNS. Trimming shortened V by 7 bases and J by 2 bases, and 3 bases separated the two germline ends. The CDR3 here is CASKTGNTIYF. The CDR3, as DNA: TGTGCCAGCAAGACTGGAAACACCATATATTTT.

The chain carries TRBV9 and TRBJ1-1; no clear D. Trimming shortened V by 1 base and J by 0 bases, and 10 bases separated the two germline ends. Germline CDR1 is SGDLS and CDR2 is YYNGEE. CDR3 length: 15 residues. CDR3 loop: CASSVWAGMNTEAFF. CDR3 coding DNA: TGTGCCAGCAGCGTATGGGCGGGGATGAACACTGAAGCTTTCTTT.

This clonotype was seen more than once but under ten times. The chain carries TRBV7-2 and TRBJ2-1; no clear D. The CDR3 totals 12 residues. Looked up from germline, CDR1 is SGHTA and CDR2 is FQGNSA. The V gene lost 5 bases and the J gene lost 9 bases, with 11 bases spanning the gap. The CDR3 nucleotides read TGTGCCAGCAGCATGGCCCCTCCTGAGCAGTTCTTC. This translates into CASSMAPPEQFF.

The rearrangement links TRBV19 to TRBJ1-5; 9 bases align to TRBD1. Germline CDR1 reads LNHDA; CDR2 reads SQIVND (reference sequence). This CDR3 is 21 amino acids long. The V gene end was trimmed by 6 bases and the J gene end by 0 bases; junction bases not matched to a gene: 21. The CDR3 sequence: CASRGDRVDPRPENSNQPQHF. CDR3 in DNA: TGTGCCAGTAGAGGGGACAGGGTCGACCCTCGACCCGAAAATAGCAATCAGCCCCAGCATTTT.

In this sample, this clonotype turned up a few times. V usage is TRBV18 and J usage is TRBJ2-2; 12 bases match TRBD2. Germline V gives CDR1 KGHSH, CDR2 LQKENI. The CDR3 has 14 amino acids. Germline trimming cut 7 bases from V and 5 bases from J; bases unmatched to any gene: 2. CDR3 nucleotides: TGTGCCAGCTACGGACTAGCGGGAACCGGGGAGCTGTTTTTT. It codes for CASYGLAGTGELFF.

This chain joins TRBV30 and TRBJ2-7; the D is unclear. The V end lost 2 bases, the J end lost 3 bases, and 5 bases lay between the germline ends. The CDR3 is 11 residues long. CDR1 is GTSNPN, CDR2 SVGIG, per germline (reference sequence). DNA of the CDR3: TGTGCCTGGAGTCAAAACTACGAGCAGTACTTC. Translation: CAWSQNYEQYF. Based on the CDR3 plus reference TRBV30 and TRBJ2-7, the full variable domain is SQTIHQWPATLVQPVGSPLSLECTVEGTSNPNLYWYRQAAGRGLQLLFYSVGIGQISSEVPQNLSASRPQDRQFILSSKKLLLSDSGFYLCAWSQNYEQYFGPGTRLTVT.

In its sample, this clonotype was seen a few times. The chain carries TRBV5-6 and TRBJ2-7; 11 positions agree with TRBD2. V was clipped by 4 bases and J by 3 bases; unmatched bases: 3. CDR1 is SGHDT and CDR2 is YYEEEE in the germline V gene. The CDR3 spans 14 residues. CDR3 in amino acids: CASSPLAGGYEQYF. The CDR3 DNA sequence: TGTGCCAGCAGCCCTCTAGCGGGGGGCTACGAGCAGTACTTC.

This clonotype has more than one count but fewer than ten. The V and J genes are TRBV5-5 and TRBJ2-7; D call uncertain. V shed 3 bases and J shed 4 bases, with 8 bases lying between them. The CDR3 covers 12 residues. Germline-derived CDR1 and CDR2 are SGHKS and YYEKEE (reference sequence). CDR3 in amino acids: CASSSWQYEQYF. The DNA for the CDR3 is TGTGCCAGCAGCTCCTGGCAGTACGAGCAGTACTTC.

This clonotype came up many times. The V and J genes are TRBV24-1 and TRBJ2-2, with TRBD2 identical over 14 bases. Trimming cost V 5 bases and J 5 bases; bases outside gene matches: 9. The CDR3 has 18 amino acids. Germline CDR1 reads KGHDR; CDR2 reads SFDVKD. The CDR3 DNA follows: TGTGCCACCAGTGGTGCGACTAGCGGGAGGGCTTCGACCGGGGAGCTGTTTTTT. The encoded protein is CATSGATSGRASTGELFF.

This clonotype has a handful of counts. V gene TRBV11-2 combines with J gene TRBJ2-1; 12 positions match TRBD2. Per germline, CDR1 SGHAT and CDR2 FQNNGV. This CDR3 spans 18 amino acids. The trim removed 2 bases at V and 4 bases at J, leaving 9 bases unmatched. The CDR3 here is CASSLTKGTSGRYNEQFF. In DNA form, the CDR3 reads TGTGCCAGCAGCTTAACCAAAGGGACTAGCGGGCGGTACAATGAGCAGTTCTTC.

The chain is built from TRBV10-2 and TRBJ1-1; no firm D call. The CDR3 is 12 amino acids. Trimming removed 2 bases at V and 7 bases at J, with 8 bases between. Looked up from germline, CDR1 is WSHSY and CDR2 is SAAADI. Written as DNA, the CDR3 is TGCGCCAGCAGTGAGAGAGGGTTTGAAGCTTTCTTT. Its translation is CASSERGFEAFF.

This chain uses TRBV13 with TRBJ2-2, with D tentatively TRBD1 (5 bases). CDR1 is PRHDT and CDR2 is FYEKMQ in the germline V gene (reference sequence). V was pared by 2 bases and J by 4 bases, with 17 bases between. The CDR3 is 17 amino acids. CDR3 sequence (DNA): TGTGCCAGCAGCTTAAATTCAGGGTTAAAGGGCACCGGGGAGCTGTTTTTT. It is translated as CASSLNSGLKGTGELFF.

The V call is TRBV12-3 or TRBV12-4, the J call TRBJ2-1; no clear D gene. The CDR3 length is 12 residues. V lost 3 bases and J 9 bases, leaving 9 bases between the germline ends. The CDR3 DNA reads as TGTGCCAGCAGTTTTGGGTGGGGTGAGCAGTTCTTC. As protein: CASSFGWGEQFF.

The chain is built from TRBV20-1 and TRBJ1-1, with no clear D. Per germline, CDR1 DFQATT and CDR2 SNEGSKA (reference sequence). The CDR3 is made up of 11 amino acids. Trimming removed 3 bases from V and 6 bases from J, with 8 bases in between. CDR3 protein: CSARKGPEAFF. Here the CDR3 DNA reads TGCAGTGCTAGGAAGGGCCCTGAAGCTTTCTTT.

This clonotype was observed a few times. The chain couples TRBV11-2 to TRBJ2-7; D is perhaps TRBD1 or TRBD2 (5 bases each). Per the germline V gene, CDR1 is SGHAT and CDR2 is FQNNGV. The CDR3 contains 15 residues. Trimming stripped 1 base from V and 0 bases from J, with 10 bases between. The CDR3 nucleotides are TGTGCCAGCAGCTTAGCTCTCGGGGCCTCCTACGAGCAGTACTTC. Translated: CASSLALGASYEQYF.

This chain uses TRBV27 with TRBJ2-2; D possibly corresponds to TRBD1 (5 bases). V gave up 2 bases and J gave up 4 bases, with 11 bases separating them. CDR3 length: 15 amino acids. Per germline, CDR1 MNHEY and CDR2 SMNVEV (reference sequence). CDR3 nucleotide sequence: TGTGCCAGCAGTTTAGTAAGACAGCCCACCGGGGAGCTGTTTTTT. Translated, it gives CASSLVRQPTGELFF.

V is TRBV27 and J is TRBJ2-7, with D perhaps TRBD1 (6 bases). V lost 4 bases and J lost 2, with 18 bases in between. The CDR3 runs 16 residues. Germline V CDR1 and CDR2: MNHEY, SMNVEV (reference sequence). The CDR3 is CASSSTTGWGTYEQYF. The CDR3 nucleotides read TGTGCCAGCAGTTCAACAACAGGGTGGGGGACCTACGAGCAGTACTTC.

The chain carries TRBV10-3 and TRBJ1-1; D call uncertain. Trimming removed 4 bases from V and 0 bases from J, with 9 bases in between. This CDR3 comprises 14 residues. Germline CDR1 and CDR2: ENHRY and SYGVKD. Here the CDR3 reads CAISGDTLNTEAFF. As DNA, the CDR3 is TGTGCCATCAGTGGAGACACCTTGAACACTGAAGCTTTCTTT.

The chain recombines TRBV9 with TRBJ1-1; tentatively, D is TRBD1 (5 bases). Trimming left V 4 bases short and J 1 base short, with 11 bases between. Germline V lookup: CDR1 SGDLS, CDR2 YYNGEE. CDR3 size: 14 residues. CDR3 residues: CASSPWTRNTEAFF. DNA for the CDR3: TGTGCCAGCAGCCCGTGGACAAGGAACACTGAAGCTTTCTTT.

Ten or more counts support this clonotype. Here the CDR3 reads CASSPLAGATDTQYF. CDR3 sequence (DNA): TGTGCCAGCAGTCCACTAGCGGGAGCCACAGATACGCAGTATTTT. This sequence joins TRBV27 and TRBJ2-3, with 11 bases that match TRBD2. Germline V gene lookup returns CDR1 MNHEY and CDR2 SMNVEV (reference sequence). The CDR3 length is 15 residues. J gave up 2 bases and V 5 bases, and 3 bases lay outside the gene matches.

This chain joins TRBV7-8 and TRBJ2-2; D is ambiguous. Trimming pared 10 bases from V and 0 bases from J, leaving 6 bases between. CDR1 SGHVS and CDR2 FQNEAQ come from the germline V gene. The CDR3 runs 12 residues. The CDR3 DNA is TGTGCCAACCAGCCGAACACCGGGGAGCTGTTTTTT. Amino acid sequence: CANQPNTGELFF.

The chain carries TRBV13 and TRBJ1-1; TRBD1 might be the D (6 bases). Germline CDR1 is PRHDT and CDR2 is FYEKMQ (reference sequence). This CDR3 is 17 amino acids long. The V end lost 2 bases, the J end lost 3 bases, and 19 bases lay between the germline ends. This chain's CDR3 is CASSLKGQGRMDTEAFF. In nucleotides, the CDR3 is TGTGCCAGCAGCTTAAAGGGGCAGGGGAGAATGGACACTGAAGCTTTCTTT.

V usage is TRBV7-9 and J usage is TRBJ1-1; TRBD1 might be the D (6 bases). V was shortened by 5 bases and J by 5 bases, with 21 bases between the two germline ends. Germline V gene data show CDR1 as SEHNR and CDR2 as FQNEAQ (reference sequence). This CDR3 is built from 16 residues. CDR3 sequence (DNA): TGTGCCAGCAGCATTCTTATACAGGGCGTAGCAACTGAAGCTTTCTTT. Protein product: CASSILIQGVATEAFF.

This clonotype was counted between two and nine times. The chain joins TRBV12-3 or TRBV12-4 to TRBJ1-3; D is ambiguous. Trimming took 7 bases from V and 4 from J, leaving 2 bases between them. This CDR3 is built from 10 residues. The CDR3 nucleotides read TGTGCCAGCAAAGGAAACACCATATATTTT. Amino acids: CASKGNTIYF.

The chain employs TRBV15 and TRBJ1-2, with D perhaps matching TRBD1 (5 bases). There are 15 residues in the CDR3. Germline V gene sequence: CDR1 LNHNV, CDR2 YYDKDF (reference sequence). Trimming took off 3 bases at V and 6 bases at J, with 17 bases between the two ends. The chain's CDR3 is CATSRDLFGTDGYTF. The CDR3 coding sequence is TGTGCCACCAGCAGGGACCTCTTCGGGACGGATGGCTACACCTTC.

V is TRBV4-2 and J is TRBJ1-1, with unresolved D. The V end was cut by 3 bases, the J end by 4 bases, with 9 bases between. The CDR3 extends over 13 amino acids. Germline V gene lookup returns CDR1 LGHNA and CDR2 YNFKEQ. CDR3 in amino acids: CASSQDGRTEAFF. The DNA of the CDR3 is TGTGCCAGCAGCCAGGACGGGCGCACTGAAGCTTTCTTT.